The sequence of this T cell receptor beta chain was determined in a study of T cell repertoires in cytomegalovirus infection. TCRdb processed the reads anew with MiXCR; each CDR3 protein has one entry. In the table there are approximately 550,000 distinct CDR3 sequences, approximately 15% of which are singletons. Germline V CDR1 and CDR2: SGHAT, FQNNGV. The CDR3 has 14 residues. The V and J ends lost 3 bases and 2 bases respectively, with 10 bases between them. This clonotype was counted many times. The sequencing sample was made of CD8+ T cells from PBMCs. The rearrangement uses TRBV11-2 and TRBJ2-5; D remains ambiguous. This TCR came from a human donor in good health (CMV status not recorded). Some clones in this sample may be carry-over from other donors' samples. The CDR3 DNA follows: TGTGCCAGCAGCTTTTCCTCCAATCAAGAGACCCAGTACTTC. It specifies CASSFSSNQETQYF.